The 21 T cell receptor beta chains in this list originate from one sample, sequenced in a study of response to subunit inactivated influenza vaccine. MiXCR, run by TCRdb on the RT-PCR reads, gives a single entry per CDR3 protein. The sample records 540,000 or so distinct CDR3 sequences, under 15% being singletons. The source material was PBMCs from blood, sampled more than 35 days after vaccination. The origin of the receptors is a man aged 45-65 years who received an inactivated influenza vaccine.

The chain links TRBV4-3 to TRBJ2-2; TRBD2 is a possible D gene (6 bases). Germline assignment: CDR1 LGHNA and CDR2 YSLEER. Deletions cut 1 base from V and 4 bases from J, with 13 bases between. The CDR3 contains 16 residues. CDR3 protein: CASSQGRGFSTGELFF. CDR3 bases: TGCGCCAGCAGCCAAGGGCGGGGTTTTAGCACCGGGGAGCTGTTTTTT.

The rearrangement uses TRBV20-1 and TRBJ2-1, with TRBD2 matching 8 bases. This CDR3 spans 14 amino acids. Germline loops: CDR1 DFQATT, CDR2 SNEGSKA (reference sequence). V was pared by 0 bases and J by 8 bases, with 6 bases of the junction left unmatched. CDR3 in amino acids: CSARDWRGEDEQFF. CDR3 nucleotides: TGCAGTGCTAGAGATTGGCGGGGGGAGGATGAGCAGTTCTTC.

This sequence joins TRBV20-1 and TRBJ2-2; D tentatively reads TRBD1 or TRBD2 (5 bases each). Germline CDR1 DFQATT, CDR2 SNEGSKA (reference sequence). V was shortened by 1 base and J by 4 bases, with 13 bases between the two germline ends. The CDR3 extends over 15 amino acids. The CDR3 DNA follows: TGCAGTGCTAGAGTTGGGGGAAGGGGCACCGGGGAGCTGTTTTTT. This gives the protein CSARVGGRGTGELFF.

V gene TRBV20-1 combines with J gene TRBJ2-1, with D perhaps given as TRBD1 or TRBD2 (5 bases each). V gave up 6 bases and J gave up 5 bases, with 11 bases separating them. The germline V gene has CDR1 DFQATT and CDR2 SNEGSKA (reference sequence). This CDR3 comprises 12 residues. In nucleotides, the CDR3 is TGCAGTGCCCAAAGAGGGGACAATGAGCAGTTCTTC. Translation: CSAQRGDNEQFF.

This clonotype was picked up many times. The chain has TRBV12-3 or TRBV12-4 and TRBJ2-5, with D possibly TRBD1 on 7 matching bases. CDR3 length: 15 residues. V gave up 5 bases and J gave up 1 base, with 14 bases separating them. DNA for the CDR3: TGTGCCAGCAGTCCATACCAGGGGGGCCAAGAGACCCAGTACTTC. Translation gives CASSPYQGGQETQYF.

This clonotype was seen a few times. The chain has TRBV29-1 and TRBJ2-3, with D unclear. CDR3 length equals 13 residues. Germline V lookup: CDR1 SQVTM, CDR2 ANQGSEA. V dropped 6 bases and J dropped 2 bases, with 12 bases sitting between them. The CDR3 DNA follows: TGCAGCGTGAGAGGACGGAACACAGATACGCAGTATTTT. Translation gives CSVRGRNTDTQYF.

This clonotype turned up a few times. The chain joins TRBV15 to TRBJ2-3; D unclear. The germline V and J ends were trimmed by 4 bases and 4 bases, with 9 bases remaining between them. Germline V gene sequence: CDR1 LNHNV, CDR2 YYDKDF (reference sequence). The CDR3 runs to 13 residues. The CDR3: CATSNFGADTQYF. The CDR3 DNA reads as TGTGCCACCAGCAACTTTGGGGCAGATACGCAGTATTTT.

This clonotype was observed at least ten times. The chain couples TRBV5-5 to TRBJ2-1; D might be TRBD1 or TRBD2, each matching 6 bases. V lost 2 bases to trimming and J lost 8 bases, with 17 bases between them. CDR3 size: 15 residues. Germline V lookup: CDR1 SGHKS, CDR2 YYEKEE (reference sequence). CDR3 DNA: TGTGCCAGCAGCTTACGGGGGCGAGATAGGGATGAGCAGTTCTTC. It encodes CASSLRGRDRDEQFF. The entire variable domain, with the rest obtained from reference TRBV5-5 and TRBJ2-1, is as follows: DAGVTQSPTHLIKTRGQQVTLRCSPISGHKSVSWYQQVLGQGPQFIFQYYEKEERGRGNFPDRFSARQFPNYSSELNVNALLLGDSALYLCASSLRGRDRDEQFFGPGTRLTVL.

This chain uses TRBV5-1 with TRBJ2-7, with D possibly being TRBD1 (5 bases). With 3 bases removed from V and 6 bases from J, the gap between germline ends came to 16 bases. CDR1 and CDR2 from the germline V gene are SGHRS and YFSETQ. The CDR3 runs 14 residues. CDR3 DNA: TGCGCCAGCAGCTCTGGACACATACGCAGCGAGCAGTACTTC. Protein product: CASSSGHIRSEQYF. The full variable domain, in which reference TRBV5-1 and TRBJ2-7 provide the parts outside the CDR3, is KAGVTQTPRYLIKTRGQQVTLSCSPISGHRSVSWYQQTPGQGLQFLFEYFSETQRNKGNFPGRFSGRQFSNSRSEMNVSTLELGDSALYLCASSSGHIRSEQYFGPGTRLTVT.

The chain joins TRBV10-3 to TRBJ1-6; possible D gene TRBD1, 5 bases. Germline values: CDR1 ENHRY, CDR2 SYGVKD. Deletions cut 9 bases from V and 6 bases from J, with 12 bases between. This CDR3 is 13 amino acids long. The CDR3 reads CAIQQGGNSPLHF. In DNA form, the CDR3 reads TGTGCCATTCAGCAGGGAGGTAATTCACCCCTCCACTTT.

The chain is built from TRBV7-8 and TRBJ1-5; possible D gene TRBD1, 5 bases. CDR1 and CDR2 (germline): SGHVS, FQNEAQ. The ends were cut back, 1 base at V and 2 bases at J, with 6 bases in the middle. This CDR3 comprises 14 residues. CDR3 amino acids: CASSLDRRNQPQHF. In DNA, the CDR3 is TGTGCCAGCAGCTTAGACAGGCGCAATCAGCCCCAGCATTTT.

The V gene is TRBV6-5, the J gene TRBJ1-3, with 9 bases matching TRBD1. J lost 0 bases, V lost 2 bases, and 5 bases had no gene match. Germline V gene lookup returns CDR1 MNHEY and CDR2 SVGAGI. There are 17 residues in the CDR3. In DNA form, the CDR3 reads TGTGCCAGCAGTTACGGACAGGGGCCGTTCTCTGGAAACACCATATATTTT. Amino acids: CASSYGQGPFSGNTIYF.

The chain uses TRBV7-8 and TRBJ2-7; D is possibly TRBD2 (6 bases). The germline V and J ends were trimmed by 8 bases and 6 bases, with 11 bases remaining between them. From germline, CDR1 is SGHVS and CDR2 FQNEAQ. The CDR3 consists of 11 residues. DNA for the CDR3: TGTGCCAGCGGACTGGAGGGCGAGCAGTACTTC. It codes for CASGLEGEQYF.

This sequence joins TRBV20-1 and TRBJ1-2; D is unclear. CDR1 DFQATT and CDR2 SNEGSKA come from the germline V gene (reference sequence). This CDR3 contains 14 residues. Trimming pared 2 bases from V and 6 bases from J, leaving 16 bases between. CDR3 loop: CSARPLGRGDGYTF. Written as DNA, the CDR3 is TGCAGTGCTAGACCCCTAGGACGGGGTGATGGCTACACCTTC.

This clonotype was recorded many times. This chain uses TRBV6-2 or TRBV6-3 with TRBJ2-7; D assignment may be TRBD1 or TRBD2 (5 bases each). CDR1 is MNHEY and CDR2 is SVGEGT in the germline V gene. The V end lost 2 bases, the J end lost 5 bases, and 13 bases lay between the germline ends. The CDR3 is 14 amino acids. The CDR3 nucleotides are TGTGCCAGCAGTTACCTTGGGGCGAGGGACGAGCAGTACTTC. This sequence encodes CASSYLGARDEQYF.

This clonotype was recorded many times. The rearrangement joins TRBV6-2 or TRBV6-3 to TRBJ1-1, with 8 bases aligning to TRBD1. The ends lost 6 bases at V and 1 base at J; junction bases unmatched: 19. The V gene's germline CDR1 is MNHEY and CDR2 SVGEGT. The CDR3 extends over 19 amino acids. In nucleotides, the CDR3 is TGTGCCAGCAGGCCCAACCGATTTTGGACAGGGCCAGGGAACACTGAAGCTTTCTTT. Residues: CASRPNRFWTGPGNTEAFF.

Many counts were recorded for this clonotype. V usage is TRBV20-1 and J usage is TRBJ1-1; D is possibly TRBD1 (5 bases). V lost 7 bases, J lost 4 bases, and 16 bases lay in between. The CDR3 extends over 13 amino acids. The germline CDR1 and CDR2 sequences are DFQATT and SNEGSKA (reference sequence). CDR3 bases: TGCAGTGTTGGGCAGGGTCCATCCACTGAAGCTTTCTTT. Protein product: CSVGQGPSTEAFF.

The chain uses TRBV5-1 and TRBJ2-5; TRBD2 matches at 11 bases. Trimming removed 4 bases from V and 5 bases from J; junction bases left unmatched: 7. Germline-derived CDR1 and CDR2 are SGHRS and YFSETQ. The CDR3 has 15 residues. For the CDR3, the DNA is TGCGCCAGCAGCAACTTAGCGGGAGGGACGGAGACCCAGTACTTC. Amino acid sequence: CASSNLAGGTETQYF. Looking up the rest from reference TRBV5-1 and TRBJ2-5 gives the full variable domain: KAGVTQTPRYLIKTRGQQVTLSCSPISGHRSVSWYQQTPGQGLQFLFEYFSETQRNKGNFPGRFSGRQFSNSRSEMNVSTLELGDSALYLCASSNLAGGTETQYFGPGTRLLVL.

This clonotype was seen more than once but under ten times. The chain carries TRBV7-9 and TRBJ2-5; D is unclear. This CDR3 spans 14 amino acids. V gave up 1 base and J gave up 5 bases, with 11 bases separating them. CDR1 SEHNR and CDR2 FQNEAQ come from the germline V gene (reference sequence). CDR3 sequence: CASSLVFAHETQYF. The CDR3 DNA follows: TGTGCCAGCAGCTTAGTTTTCGCGCACGAGACCCAGTACTTC.

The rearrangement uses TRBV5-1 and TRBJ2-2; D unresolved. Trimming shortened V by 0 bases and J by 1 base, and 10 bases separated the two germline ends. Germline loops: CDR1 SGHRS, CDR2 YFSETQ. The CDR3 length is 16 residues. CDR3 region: CASSLALQRNTGELFF. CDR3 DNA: TGCGCCAGCAGCTTGGCCCTACAGAGGAACACCGGGGAGCTGTTTTTT.

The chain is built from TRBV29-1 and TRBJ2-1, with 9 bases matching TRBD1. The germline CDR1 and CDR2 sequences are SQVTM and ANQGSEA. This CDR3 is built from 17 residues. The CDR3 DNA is TGCACCACCGGGACAGGGATTATTAGGAGCTCCTACAATGAGCAGTTCTTC. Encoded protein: CTTGTGIIRSSYNEQFF.